One and the same sample provided the 7 T cell receptor beta chains below, sequenced in a study of T cell responses to AZD1222 COVID-19 vaccine. Method: immunoSEQ multiplex PCR; TCRdb's copy keeps in-frame clones and lacks some. Here the sample spans 70,000 to 75,000 clones, nearly 90% being singletons. The sequencing here drew on peripheral blood, taken 28 days after the second AZD1222 dose. These TCRs come from an adult who received the AZD1222 COVID-19 vaccine.

The gene calls are TRBV6-6 and TRBJ2-7; D gene unclear. From germline, CDR1 is MNHNY and CDR2 SVGAGI (reference sequence). The CDR3 covers 11 residues. V lost 6 bases and J 4 bases, leaving 7 bases between the germline ends. CDR3 amino acids: CASSHLYEQYF. The DNA for the CDR3 is TGTGCCAGCAGCCACCTTTACGAGCAGTACTTC.

The chain employs TRBV5-4 and TRBJ2-1; TRBD2 matches 13 bases. CDR3 size: 17 residues. Trimming took 4 bases from V and 12 from J; bases not matched to a gene: 16. Germline V gene sequence: CDR1 SGHNT, CDR2 YYREEE (reference sequence). Here the CDR3 reads CASSRGSGTSGAGRQFF. For the CDR3, the DNA is TGTGCCAGCAGCAGGGGGTCCGGGACTAGCGGGGCGGGACGGCAGTTCTTC.

This chain uses TRBV7-2 with TRBJ2-7, with no clear D. V was trimmed by 2 bases and J by 6 bases, leaving 14 bases between them. The CDR3 length is 14 residues. Germline V gives CDR1 SGHTA, CDR2 FQGNSA. CDR3 region: CASSLSPQTGEQYF. In DNA, the CDR3 is TGTGCCAGCAGCTTATCGCCCCAGACCGGCGAGCAGTACTTC.

The rearrangement links TRBV19 to TRBJ2-1; D not certain. This CDR3 comprises 15 residues. Trimming stripped 5 bases from V and 0 bases from J, with 11 bases between. Looked up from germline, CDR1 is LNHDA and CDR2 is SQIVND (reference sequence). The CDR3 bases are TGTGCCAGTAGTCCGTTAACTCTCTCCTACAATGAGCAGTTCTTC. It yields the protein CASSPLTLSYNEQFF.

This clone was seen a single time. The chain has TRBV7-9 and TRBJ1-2; no clear D gene. With 2 bases removed from V and 3 bases from J, the gap between germline ends came to 10 bases. The CDR3 spans 14 residues. Germline V gene data show CDR1 as SEHNR and CDR2 as FQNEAQ (reference sequence). CDR3 protein: CASSLRREDYGYTF. The DNA for the CDR3 is TGTGCCAGCAGCTTAAGACGGGAGGACTATGGCTACACCTTC.

The chain recombines TRBV19 with TRBJ2-7; TRBD1 is a possible D gene (6 bases). Germline V gene data show CDR1 as LNHDA and CDR2 as SQIVND (reference sequence). The CDR3 loop spans 14 amino acids. The V and J ends lost 5 bases and 4 bases respectively, with 15 bases between them. CDR3 nucleotide sequence: TGTGCCAGTAGTCCCCAACAGGGATGGTACGAGCAGTACTTC. Translation gives CASSPQQGWYEQYF. Full variable domain (remainder filled in from reference TRBV19 and TRBJ2-7): DGGITQSPKYLFRKEGQNVTLSCEQNLNHDAMYWYRQDPGQGLRLIYYSQIVNDFQKGDIAEGYSVSREKKESFPLTVTSAQKNPTAFYLCASSPQQGWYEQYFGPGTRLTVT.

The V call is TRBV2, the J call TRBJ1-6; D is possibly TRBD1 (6 bases). The V end was cut by 6 bases, the J end by 7 bases, with 16 bases between. CDR3 size: 15 residues. Germline CDR1 and CDR2: SNHLY and FYNNEI. The CDR3 sequence is CASRDPRGSNSPLHF. The CDR3 DNA reads as TGTGCCAGCAGGGACCCCAGGGGATCCAATTCACCCCTCCACTTT.